The rows below give T cell receptor beta chains drawn from one sample of a study of cytomegalovirus exposure and HLA in healthy donors. Profiling relied on immunoSEQ multiplex PCR, and the TCRdb table lists in-frame clones only, not all of them. This repertoire includes tens of thousands of clones. The sequenced sample was PBMCs. The receptors were sampled from a woman in her forties in good health and CMV-seropositive. The CDR3 runs from the conserved cysteine through the conserved F or W. D genes are given only for firm matches.

V	D	J	CDR3	DNA
TRBV6-1	.	TRBJ1-2	CASSVLHYGYTF	TGTGCCAGCAGTGTCCTTCACTATGGCTACACCTTC
TRBV11-2	TRBD1	TRBJ2-7	CASSLGQGIVNEQYF	TGTGCCAGCAGCTTGGGACAGGGGATTGTTAACGAGCAGTACTTC
TRBV12-5	.	TRBJ2-7	CASGLVPRVSSYEQYF	TGTGCTAGTGGTTTGGTACCCAGGGTCAGCTCCTACGAGCAGTACTTC
TRBV6-5	.	TRBJ1-5	CASSYGGAQPQHF	TGTGCCAGCAGTTATGGGGGGGCTCAGCCCCAGCATTTT
TRBV5-4	.	TRBJ2-5	CASSPGSGETQYF	TGTGCCAGCAGCCCAGGGTCAGGAGAGACCCAGTACTTC
TRBV11-3	TRBD2	TRBJ2-1	CASSVRSGSGYEQFF	TGTGCCAGCAGCGTCCGCAGCGGGAGTGGGTATGAGCAGTTCTTC
TRBV30	.	TRBJ2-6	CAFSTGEALSGANVLTF	TGTGCCTTTTCTACAGGCGAGGCCCTCTCTGGGGCCAACGTCCTGACTTTC
TRBV18	.	TRBJ1-1	CASSPGGRLGTEAFF	TGTGCCAGCTCACCGGGGGGGCGTCTGGGAACTGAAGCTTTCTTT
TRBV4-1	.	TRBJ2-7	CASSPSSLSYEQYF	TGCGCCAGCAGCCCTAGCTCGCTGTCCTACGAGCAGTACTTC
TRBV30	.	TRBJ2-1	CAGSGRGGSYNEQFF	TGTGCCGGGAGTGGTAGGGGGGGCTCCTACAATGAGCAGTTCTTC
TRBV7-2	.	TRBJ2-2	CASSLVPQRAMFF	TGTGCCAGCAGCTTAGTCCCACAGCGGGCGATGTTTTTT
TRBV7-9	TRBD2	TRBJ2-5	CASRPPGRRETQYF	TGTGCCAGCAGACCGCCCGGGAGGAGGGAGACCCAGTACTTC
TRBV19	TRBD2	TRBJ2-3	CASSSGRGADTQYF	TGTGCCAGTAGTAGCGGGAGGGGAGCAGATACGCAGTATTTT
TRBV30	.	TRBJ2-2	CAWSVGAGELFF	TGTGCCTGGAGTGTAGGGGCCGGGGAGCTGTTTTTT
TRBV28	TRBD1	TRBJ1-2	CASWDRGHNYGYTF	TGTGCCAGTTGGGACAGGGGGCATAACTATGGCTACACCTTC
TRBV7-6	.	TRBJ1-5	CASSADSRNQPQHF	TGTGCCAGCAGCGCTGACAGTCGCAATCAGCCCCAGCATTTT
TRBV5-4	.	TRBJ2-5	CASSFEGRQETQYF	TGTGCCAGCAGCTTCGAGGGGAGGCAAGAGACCCAGTACTTC
TRBV19	TRBD2	TRBJ2-7	CASSIGSGGGDEQYF	TGTGCCAGTAGTATCGGGTCGGGGGGAGGCGACGAGCAGTACTTC
TRBV7-2	TRBD1	TRBJ1-1	CASRQGAIHTEAFF	TGTGCCAGCCGCCAGGGGGCGATACACACTGAAGCTTTCTTT
TRBV19	TRBD1	TRBJ1-1	CASRRLSVGQGFTEAFF	TGTGCCAGTAGACGCCTCTCCGTTGGACAGGGCTTCACTGAAGCTTTCTTT
TRBV6-4	TRBD1	TRBJ2-3	CASSERDRGTDTQYF	TGTGCCAGCAGTGAACGGGACAGGGGCACAGATACGCAGTATTTT
TRBV5-6	.	TRBJ1-6	CASSLEPGRNSPLHF	TGTGCCAGCAGCTTGGAGCCGGGGAGGAATTCACCCCTCCACTTT
TRBV5-8	.	TRBJ1-6	CASSSGSPLHF	TGTGCCAGCAGCTCGGGTTCACCCCTCCACTTT
TRBV13	.	TRBJ1-4	CASSAANAQEKLFF	TGTGCCAGCAGCGCGGCGAATGCGCAGGAAAAACTGTTTTTT
TRBV9	.	TRBJ1-2	CAIPAGGRVYGYTF	TGTGCCATTCCTGCCGGAGGCAGAGTCTATGGCTACACCTTC
TRBV2	.	TRBJ2-2	CATGLTTNTGELFF	TGTGCCACCGGACTTACTACGAACACCGGGGAGCTGTTTTTT
TRBV7-2	.	TRBJ1-2	CASSLASAAGGYTF	TGTGCCAGCAGCTTAGCGTCTGCGGCCGGGGGCTACACCTTC
TRBV7-9	TRBD2	TRBJ2-3	CASSHTTSENTDTQYF	TGTGCCAGCAGCCATACGACTAGCGAAAACACAGATACGCAGTATTTT
TRBV7-9	TRBD1	TRBJ2-7	CASSADRAEQYF	TGTGCCAGCAGCGCCGACAGGGCCGAGCAGTACTTC
TRBV29-1	TRBD1	TRBJ2-7	CSVTDWTGGSYEQYF	TGCAGCGTGACCGACTGGACAGGGGGGTCCTACGAGCAGTACTTC
TRBV10-1	TRBD2	TRBJ2-5	CASSETSGRRRETQYF	TGCGCCAGCAGTGAGACTAGCGGGAGACGGCGAGAGACCCAGTACTTC
TRBV6-1	TRBD1	TRBJ2-7	CASSRDRGSYEQYF	TGTGCCAGCAGTCGGGACAGGGGCTCCTACGAGCAGTACTTC
TRBV19	.	TRBJ2-2	CASSIASGTGELFF	TGTGCCAGTAGTATAGCCTCCGGGACCGGGGAGCTGTTTTTT
TRBV29-1	TRBD2	TRBJ2-3	CSVEDRSGRVPDTQYF	TGCAGCGTTGAAGATCGTAGCGGGAGGGTTCCAGATACGCAGTATTTT
TRBV27	.	TRBJ1-1	CASSFEQATGTEAFF	TGTGCCAGCAGTTTCGAACAAGCAACAGGCACTGAAGCTTTCTTT
TRBV4-3	TRBD2	TRBJ2-2	CASSPGGDGELFF	TGCGCCAGCAGCCCCGGGGGGGACGGGGAGCTGTTTTTT
TRBV7-3	TRBD1	TRBJ1-1	CASRQGEGTEAFF	TGTGCCAGCAGACAGGGGGAGGGCACTGAAGCTTTCTTT
TRBV7-9	TRBD2	TRBJ2-3	CASSSPSGKPYTQYF	TGTGCCAGCAGCTCTCCTAGCGGGAAACCCTATACGCAGTATTTT
TRBV2	TRBD1	TRBJ1-4	CASPGGPNEKLFF	TGTGCCAGTCCAGGGGGCCCTAATGAAAAACTGTTTTTT
TRBV7-3	TRBD2	TRBJ2-7	CASSFQAGGPGTYEQYF	TGTGCCAGCAGCTTTCAAGCGGGAGGGCCCGGGACCTACGAGCAGTACTTC
TRBV28	.	TRBJ1-3	CASSLWAGGNTIYF	TGTGCCAGCAGTTTATGGGCAGGGGGAAACACCATATATTTT
TRBV28	TRBD2	TRBJ2-1	CASSPGTSGRNEQFF	TGTGCCAGCAGTCCAGGGACTAGCGGGAGGAATGAGCAGTTCTTC
TRBV14	TRBD1	TRBJ2-5	CASSLGTGGIETQYF	TGTGCCAGCAGCCTCGGGACAGGGGGCATAGAGACCCAGTACTTC
TRBV4-2	.	TRBJ2-1	CASSQGLGDEQFF	TGTGCCAGCAGCCAAGGACTCGGGGATGAGCAGTTCTTC
TRBV4-2	.	TRBJ2-7	CASSPQARDEQYF	TGTGCCAGCAGCCCGCAGGCCAGGGACGAGCAGTACTTC
TRBV27	TRBD1	TRBJ2-7	CASSTPWATGGNYEQYF	TGTGCCAGCAGTACACCTTGGGCGACAGGGGGAAACTACGAGCAGTACTTC
TRBV30	.	TRBJ1-4	CAWRALGGMGEKLFF	TGTGCCTGGAGAGCCCTAGGGGGAATGGGCGAAAAACTGTTTTTT
TRBV9	.	TRBJ1-5	CASSPSASNQPQHF	TGTGCCAGCAGCCCCAGTGCCAGCAATCAGCCCCAGCATTTT
TRBV28	.	TRBJ2-1	CASSQLPYNEQFF	TGTGCCAGCAGTCAGTTGCCATACAATGAGCAGTTCTTC
TRBV7-9	TRBD2	TRBJ2-7	CASSSGTSGDEQYF	TGTGCCAGCAGCAGCGGGACTAGCGGCGACGAGCAGTACTTC
TRBV6-1	.	TRBJ2-3	CASSTSGLLTDTQYF	TGTGCCAGCAGCACTTCGGGACTGCTCACAGATACGCAGTATTTT
TRBV27	.	TRBJ1-2	CASSFYTDDRRGYTF	TGTGCCAGCAGTTTTTATACGGATGACCGGCGGGGCTACACCTTC
TRBV7-2	TRBD2	TRBJ2-3	CASSYDSGRAIDTQYF	TGTGCCAGCAGCTACGATAGCGGGAGGGCCATAGATACGCAGTATTTT